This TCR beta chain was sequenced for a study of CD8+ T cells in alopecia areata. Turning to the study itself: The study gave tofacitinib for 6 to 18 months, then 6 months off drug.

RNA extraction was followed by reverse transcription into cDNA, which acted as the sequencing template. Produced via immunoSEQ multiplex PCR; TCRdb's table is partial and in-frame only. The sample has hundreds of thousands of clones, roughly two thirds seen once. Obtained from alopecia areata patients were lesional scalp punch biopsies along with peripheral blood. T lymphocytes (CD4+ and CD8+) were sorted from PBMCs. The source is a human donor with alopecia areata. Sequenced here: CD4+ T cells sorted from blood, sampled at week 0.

The CDR3 DNA is TGTGCCACCAGCCGCAGGGGGTCACTATTCACAGATACGCAGTATTTT. It is translated as CATSRRGSLFTDTQYF. V and J are TRBV27 and TRBJ2-3; 7 nucleotides agree with TRBD1. The trim removed 10 bases at V and 2 bases at J, leaving 15 bases unmatched. Germline V gene data show CDR1 as MNHEY and CDR2 as SMNVEV (reference sequence). The CDR3 is 16 residues long.